These 5 T cell receptor beta chains originate from one sample sequenced in a study of cytomegalovirus exposure and HLA in healthy donors. Clones were read by immunoSEQ multiplex PCR, and TCRdb kept only the in-frame ones, dropping some. In the table there are about 140,000 clones, about 90% of which are singletons. The sample consisted of PBMCs. The receptor source for this set is a woman between 18 and 29 years old in good health and CMV-seropositive.

The V and J genes are TRBV9 and TRBJ1-4; D gene uncertain. V was clipped by 2 bases and J by 8 bases, with 13 bases between them. This CDR3 is built from 14 residues. Looked up from germline, CDR1 is SGDLS and CDR2 is YYNGEE. The CDR3 sequence: CASSVGSYPEKLFF. The CDR3 DNA follows: TGTGCCAGCAGCGTTGGGAGCTACCCCGAAAAACTGTTTTTT.

A word on this clone: Other nucleotide sequences in the sample specify the same CDR3. This sequence joins TRBV7-2 and TRBJ2-7; tentatively, D is TRBD1 (5 bases). This CDR3 spans 12 amino acids. The ends were cut back, 5 bases at V and 4 bases at J, with 9 bases in the middle. The germline V gene encodes CDR1 SGHTA and CDR2 FQGNSA. In DNA, the CDR3 is TGTGCCAGCAGCCTCCAGGGATACGAGCAGTACTTC. Amino acid sequence: CASSLQGYEQYF.

This rearrangement joins TRBV5-1 to TRBJ2-2, with 8 bases lining up with TRBD1. V lost 6 bases and J lost 4; bases outside the gene matches: 8. The CDR3 sequence is 15 residues long. Germline CDR1 SGHRS, CDR2 YFSETQ. CDR3 bases: TGCGCCAGCACCTACCAGGGGGCCGGCACCGGGGAGCTGTTTTTT. Its protein product is CASTYQGAGTGELFF.

The CDR3 DNA sequence: TGTGCCAGCTCTCTAGGACAGGGGATGACAGATACGCAGTATTTT. It specifies CASSLGQGMTDTQYF. The chain recombines TRBV18 with TRBJ2-3, with TRBD1 matching over 9 bases. Looked up from germline, CDR1 is KGHSH and CDR2 is LQKENI. Unmatched junction bases numbered 7, after V lost 6 bases and J lost 3 bases. This CDR3 is 15 amino acids long.

The chain couples TRBV6-5 to TRBJ2-7, with 10 positions matching TRBD2. Germline V gene lookup returns CDR1 MNHEY and CDR2 SVGAGI. The ends lost 6 bases at V and 4 bases at J; junction bases unmatched: 9. The CDR3 spans 15 residues. The CDR3 coding sequence is TGTGCCAGCAGCCCAACCCTAGCGGGAGCTTACGAGCAGTACTTC. Its translation is CASSPTLAGAYEQYF.